These 4 T cell receptor beta chains share one sample of origin, sequenced in a study of shared clonotypes between healthy human individuals. Assay used: immunoSEQ multiplex PCR; TCRdb lists only in-frame clones, some missing. The repertoire has approximately 2.3 million clones, more than 85% of them found once; the top ten carry under 0.45%. The material sequenced was naive CD4+ T cells from PBMCs. Subset noted: CD45RA+ positively selected. The receptors were sampled from a man between 18 and 35 years old in good health. Some clones in this sample may be carry-over from other donors' samples.

Comments on this clone: Other DNA sequences in the same sample also yield this CDR3. The rearrangement joins TRBV20-1 to TRBJ2-7, with no clear D. Deletions cut 3 bases from V and 3 bases from J, with 6 bases between. Germline CDR1 is DFQATT and CDR2 is SNEGSKA (reference sequence). The CDR3 extends over 11 amino acids. The CDR3 DNA reads TGCAGTGCTAGCGGAAACTACGAGCAGTACTTC. Protein: CSASGNYEQYF.

V is TRBV27 and J is TRBJ1-5, with 7 bases identical to TRBD1. The CDR3 is made up of 13 amino acids. The germline V gene has CDR1 MNHEY and CDR2 SMNVEV (reference sequence). J lost 6 bases, V lost 6 bases, and 5 bases had no gene match. The CDR3 protein is CASRIDRAQPQHF. The CDR3, as DNA: TGTGCCAGCAGAATCGACAGGGCTCAGCCCCAGCATTTT.

The V call is TRBV6-5, the J call TRBJ2-7; 9 bases are a match to TRBD1. Germline CDR1 and CDR2: MNHEY and SVGAGI. This CDR3 comprises 14 residues. J was trimmed by 6 bases and V by 6 bases; bases with no gene match: 9. Here the CDR3 reads CASRTGQGRSEQYF. The CDR3 DNA reads as TGTGCCAGCAGGACGGGACAGGGTAGATCCGAGCAGTACTTC.

The CDR3 sequence is CASSPGKGANVLTF. CDR3 coding DNA: TGTGCCAGCTCACCAGGGAAAGGGGCCAACGTCCTGACTTTC. The chain recombines TRBV18 with TRBJ2-6; D gene uncertain. V lost 2 bases to trimming and J lost 4 bases, with 6 bases between them. The CDR3 length is 14 residues. Germline CDR1 reads KGHSH; CDR2 reads LQKENI.